This T cell receptor beta chain derives from a study of blood T cell repertoires in COVID-19 (dated by TCRdb to the early 2020s). In the study overall: Collaborator samples came from the United States, Italy and Spain and covered acute and convalescent phases of COVID-19. Where HLA class I and class II types were available, the types were taken from metadata supplied by the sample provider, not from assay-based typing. The material from the prospective study consisted of cDNA or gDNA derived from T cells, B-cell-depleted T cells, or PBMCs. Subjects who had been exposed to COVID-19, were actively infected with it, or had recovered from it provided the deeply sampled blood TCRbeta repertoires that made up the dataset. A de-identified subject ID, COVID-19 status, age in years and sex were almost always included in the sample metadata. The samples were drawn from two sources: the first 160 participants of the ongoing ImmuneRACE study, and over 950 subjects contributed by 6 global collaborators. The repertoires were released in a freely available public database meant as a resource for research on the immune response to SARS-CoV-2.

In Seattle, one collaborating source enrolled patients while the infection was active and tracked those patients longitudinally over the course of disease. Whole blood was collected in K2EDTA tubes by collaborating institutions according to the institutions' own protocols. For TCRbeta analysis, collaborator samples were shipped as frozen whole blood, as isolated PBMCs, or as DNA extracted from either sample type. Broad study findings and their caveats: Clinical and demographic metadata were provided uncurated, with the amount varying by source and participant.

CDR1 and CDR2, looked up from the germline V gene (reference sequence), are LNHDA and SQIVND. Including the terminal cysteine and phenylalanine, the CDR3 comprises 14 residues. Only the CDR3 region is kept as DNA, spanning 42 bases read in frame from base 1. Ends trimmed: V by 2 bases, J by 5 bases; bases unmatched to a gene: 5. The immunoSEQ Assay, a bias-controlled multiplex PCR, was used to amplify TCRbeta CDR3 regions from genomic DNA. Per the source publication's procedure: Within the assay, amplification of reference gene primers was used to estimate how many nucleated cells each sample contained. To quantify the absolute abundance of each unique TCRbeta CDR3 rearrangement, sequence reads were collapsed and filtered. Productive Simpson clonality was computed per sample as the square root of Simpson's diversity index over productive rearrangements. TCRdb took this table from immuneACCESS and kept in-frame rearrangements with V and J called. Such tables lack part of the clones; where checked against another copy, unresolved V genes explain under half of the gap, and the rest is unexplained. The V and J calls and the clone size are those of that table, but D and trimming were determined from the DNA. This sample is represented by approximately 500,000 clones; 89% of them were singletons. About 0.91% of the sample rests with the top ten.

This clone was seen a single time. Its antigen target is currently unknown. Base quality data are lacking; no much larger clone is found one base away. The clonotype comes from a man aged 18-30 years with COVID-19, enrolled during active disease. Material for sequencing was peripheral blood. The sequence links TRBV19 to TRBJ2-7, with 8 middle bases fitting TRBD2. The sequenced DNA is TGTGCCAGTAGTATACGGGGGGGGAGAGACGAGCAGTACTTC. Its translation is CASSIRGGRDEQYF.